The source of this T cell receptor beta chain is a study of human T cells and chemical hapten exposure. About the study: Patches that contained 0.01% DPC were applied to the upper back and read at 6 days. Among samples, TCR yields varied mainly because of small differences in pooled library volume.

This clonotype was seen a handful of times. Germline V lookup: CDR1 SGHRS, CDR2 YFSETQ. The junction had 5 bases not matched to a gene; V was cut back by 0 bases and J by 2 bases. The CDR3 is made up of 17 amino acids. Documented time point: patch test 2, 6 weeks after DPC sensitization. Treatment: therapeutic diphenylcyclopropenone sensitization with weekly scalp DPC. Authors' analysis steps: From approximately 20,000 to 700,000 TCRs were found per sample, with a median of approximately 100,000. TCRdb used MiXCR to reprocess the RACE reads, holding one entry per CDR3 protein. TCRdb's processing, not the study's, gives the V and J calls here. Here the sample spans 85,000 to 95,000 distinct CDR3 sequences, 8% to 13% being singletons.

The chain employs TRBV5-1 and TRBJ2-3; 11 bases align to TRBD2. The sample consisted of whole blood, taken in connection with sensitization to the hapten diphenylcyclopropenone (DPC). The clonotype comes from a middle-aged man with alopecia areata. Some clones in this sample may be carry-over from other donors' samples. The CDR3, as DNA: TGCGCCAGCAGCTTGGCCACTAGCGGGAGAGTCACAGATACGCAGTATTTT. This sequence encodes CASSLATSGRVTDTQYF.